This TCR beta chain was retrieved from a study of blood T cell repertoires in COVID-19. Study at large: Sites in the United States, Italy and Spain provided acute and convalescent COVID-19 samples. PBMCs, B-cell-depleted T cells, or T cells were the source of the cDNA or gDNA that made up the material.

CDR3 length: 15 amino acids. Germline trimming cut 6 bases from V and 6 bases from J; bases unmatched to any gene: 10. Germline assignment: CDR1 LNHDA and CDR2 SQIVND (reference sequence). Seattle patients were enrolled during active infection and followed longitudinally. Original processing methods: Reference gene primers were amplified, and this amplification served to estimate nucleated cell counts. Sequencing was performed with immunoSEQ multiplex PCR; in TCRdb, only in-frame clones are kept and a portion is missing. V and J calls and clone size come straight from that table; D and trimming were deduced from the DNA. This table has fewer than 350,000 clones, around 90% appearing once.

This chain joins TRBV19 and TRBJ1-1; 10 nucleotides line up with TRBD1. The specimen was peripheral blood. The sequence derives from a woman in her fifties or sixties with COVID-19, enrolled during active disease. CDR3 amino acids: CASRIGTGVFAEAFF. In DNA, the CDR3 is TGTGCCAGTAGAATCGGGACAGGGGTATTCGCTGAAGCTTTCTTT.